This T cell receptor (beta chain) was profiled in a study of T-cell reconstitution after alpha-beta-depleted transplantation in children listed by TCRdb under 2016. About the full investigation: T-cell immune reconstitution after TCRalphabeta/CD19-depleted allogeneic hematopoietic cell transplantation in children was quantitatively tracked in the study by means of TCR repertoire profiling.

The CDR3 contains 14 residues, cysteine and phenylalanine counted. Only the CDR3 portion is preserved as DNA: 42 bases, with reading frame beginning at the first base. The junction carries 9 bases between V and J, which are trimmed by 0 bases and 4 bases respectively. CDR1 and CDR2 were assigned from the germline V gene as MNHEY and SVGAGI. The library was produced with PCR. The sample was run on an Illumina HiSeq 2500. To normalize quantification of the TCRbeta repertoire, the TCR libraries were built with molecular barcoding that relied on unique molecular identifiers. TCRdb handled the public reads itself, with Q25 trimming in fastp and clone calling in MiXCR, and kept productive beta chains. Each CDR3 protein gets just one entry, which takes the most common genes and DNA from the rows behind it. Within this sample are 600,000 to 700,000 distinct CDR3 sequences, with around a sixth of them counted one time only. Approximately 1% of the sample goes to the ten largest clones.

The table lists this clonotype with many counts. The specificity of this receptor is unknown. No base qualities exist here, and no much larger clone lies one base off it. The chain is made from TRBV6-5 and TRBJ1-1, with the D gene too uncertain to name. The TCR originated in a human donor who donated a stem cell graft to a child with acute myeloid leukemia. The material was PBMCs from the stem cell graft donor, obtained from the stem cell graft. The DNA reads TGTGCCAGCAGTTACTCGAACAGCCTCACTGAAGCTTTCTTT. It is translated as CASSYSNSLTEAFF.